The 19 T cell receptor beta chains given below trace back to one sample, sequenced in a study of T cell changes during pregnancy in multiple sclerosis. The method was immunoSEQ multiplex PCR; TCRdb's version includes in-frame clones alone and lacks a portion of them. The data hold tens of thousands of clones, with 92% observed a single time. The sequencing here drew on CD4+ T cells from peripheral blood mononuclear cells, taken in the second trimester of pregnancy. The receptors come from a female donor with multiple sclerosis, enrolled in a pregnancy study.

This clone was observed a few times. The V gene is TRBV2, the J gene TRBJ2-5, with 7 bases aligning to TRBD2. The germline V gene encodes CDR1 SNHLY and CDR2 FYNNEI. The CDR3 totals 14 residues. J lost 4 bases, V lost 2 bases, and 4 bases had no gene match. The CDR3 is CASSERSGVETQYF. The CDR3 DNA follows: TGTGCCAGCAGTGAAAGAAGCGGGGTAGAGACCCAGTACTTC.

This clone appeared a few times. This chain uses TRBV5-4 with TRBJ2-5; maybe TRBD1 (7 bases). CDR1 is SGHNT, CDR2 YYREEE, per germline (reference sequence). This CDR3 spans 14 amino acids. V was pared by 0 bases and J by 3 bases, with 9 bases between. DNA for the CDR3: TGTGCCAGCAGCTTGGCCAGGGGGGAAGAGACCCAGTACTTC. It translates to CASSLARGEETQYF.

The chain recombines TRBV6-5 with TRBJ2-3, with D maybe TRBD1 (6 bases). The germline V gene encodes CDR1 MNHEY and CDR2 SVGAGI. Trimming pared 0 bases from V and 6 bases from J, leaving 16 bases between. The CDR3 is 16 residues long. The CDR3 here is CASSYSRGRGQDTQYF. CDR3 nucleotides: TGTGCCAGCAGTTACTCGAGGGGCAGGGGTCAGGATACGCAGTATTTT.

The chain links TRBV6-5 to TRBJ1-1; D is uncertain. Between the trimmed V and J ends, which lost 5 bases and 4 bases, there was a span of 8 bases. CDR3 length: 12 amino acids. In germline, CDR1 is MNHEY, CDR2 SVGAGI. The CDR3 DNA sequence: TGTGCCAGCAGTCCCCCAGGCACTGAAGCTTTCTTT. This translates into CASSPPGTEAFF.

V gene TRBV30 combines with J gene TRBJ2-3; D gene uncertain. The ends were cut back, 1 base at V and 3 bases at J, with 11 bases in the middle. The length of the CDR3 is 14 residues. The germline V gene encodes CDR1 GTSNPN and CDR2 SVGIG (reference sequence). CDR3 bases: TGTGCCTGGAGTGCTGGCAGGAAAACAGATACGCAGTATTTT. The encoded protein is CAWSAGRKTDTQYF.

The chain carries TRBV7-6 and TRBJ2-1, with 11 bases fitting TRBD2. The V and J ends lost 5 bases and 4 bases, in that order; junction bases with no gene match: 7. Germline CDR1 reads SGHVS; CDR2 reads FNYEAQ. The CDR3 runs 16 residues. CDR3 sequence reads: CASSPSGTSGYNEQFF. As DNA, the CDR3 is TGTGCCAGCAGCCCATCCGGGACTAGCGGTTACAATGAGCAGTTCTTC. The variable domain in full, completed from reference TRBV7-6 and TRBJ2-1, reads GAGVSQSPRYKVTKRGQDVALRCDPISGHVSLYWYRQALGQGPEFLTYFNYEAQQDKSGLPNDRFSAERPEGSISTLTIQRTEQRDSAMYRCASSPSGTSGYNEQFFGPGTRLTVL.

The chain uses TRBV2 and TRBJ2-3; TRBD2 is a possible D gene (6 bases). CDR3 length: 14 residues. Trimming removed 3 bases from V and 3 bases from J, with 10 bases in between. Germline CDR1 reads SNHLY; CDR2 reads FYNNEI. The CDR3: CASSDRRGTDTQYF. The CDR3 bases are TGTGCCAGCAGTGATCGGAGGGGTACAGATACGCAGTATTTT. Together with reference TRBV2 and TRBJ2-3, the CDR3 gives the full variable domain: EPEVTQTPSHQVTQMGQEVILRCVPISNHLYFYWYRQILGQKVEFLVSFYNNEISEKSEIFDDQFSVERPDGSNFTLKIRSTKLEDSAMYFCASSDRRGTDTQYFGPGTRLTVL.

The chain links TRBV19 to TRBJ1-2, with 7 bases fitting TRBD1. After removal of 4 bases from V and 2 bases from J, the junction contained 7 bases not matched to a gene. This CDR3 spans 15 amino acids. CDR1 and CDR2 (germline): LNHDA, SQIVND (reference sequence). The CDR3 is CASSTPTGVNYGYTF. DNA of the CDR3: TGTGCCAGTAGTACCCCCACAGGGGTGAACTATGGCTACACCTTC.

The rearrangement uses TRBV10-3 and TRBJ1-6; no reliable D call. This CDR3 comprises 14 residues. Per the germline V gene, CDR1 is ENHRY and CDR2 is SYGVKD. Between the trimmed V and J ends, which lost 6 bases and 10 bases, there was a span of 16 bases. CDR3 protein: CAIRTGDGVSPLHF. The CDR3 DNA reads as TGTGCCATCAGGACGGGTGATGGAGTCTCACCCCTCCACTTT.

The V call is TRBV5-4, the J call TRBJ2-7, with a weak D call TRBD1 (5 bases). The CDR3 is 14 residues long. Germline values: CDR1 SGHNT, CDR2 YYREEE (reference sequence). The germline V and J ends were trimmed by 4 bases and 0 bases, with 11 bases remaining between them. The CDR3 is CASSHIDSSYEQYF. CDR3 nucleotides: TGTGCCAGCAGCCACATAGACAGCTCCTACGAGCAGTACTTC.

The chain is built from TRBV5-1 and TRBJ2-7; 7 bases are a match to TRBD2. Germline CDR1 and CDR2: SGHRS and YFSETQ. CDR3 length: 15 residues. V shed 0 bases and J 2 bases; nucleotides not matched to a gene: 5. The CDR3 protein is CASSLDREAPYEQYF. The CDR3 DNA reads TGCGCCAGCAGCTTGGATCGGGAGGCCCCCTACGAGCAGTACTTC.

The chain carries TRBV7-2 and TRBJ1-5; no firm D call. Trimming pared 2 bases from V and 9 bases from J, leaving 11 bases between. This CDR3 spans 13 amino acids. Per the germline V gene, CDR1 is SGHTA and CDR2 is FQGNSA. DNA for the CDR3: TGTGCCAGCAGCTTATCGCATGGTAGGCCCCAGCATTTT. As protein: CASSLSHGRPQHF. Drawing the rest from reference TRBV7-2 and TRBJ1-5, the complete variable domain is GAGVSQSPSNKVTEKGKDVELRCDPISGHTALYWYRQSLGQGLEFLIYFQGNSAPDKSGLPSDRFSAERTGGSVSTLTIQRTQQEDSAVYLCASSLSHGRPQHFGDGTRLSIL.

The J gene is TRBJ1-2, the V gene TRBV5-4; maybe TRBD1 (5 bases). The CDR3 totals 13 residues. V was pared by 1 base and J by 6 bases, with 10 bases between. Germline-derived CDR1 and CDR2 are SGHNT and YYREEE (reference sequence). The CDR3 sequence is CASSLPGKDGYTF. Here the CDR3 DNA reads TGTGCCAGCAGCTTGCCAGGGAAAGATGGCTACACCTTC.

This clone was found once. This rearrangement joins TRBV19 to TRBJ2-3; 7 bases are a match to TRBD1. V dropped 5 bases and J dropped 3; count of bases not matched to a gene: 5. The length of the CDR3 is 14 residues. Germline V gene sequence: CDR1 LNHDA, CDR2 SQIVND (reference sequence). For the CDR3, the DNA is TGTGCCAGTAGTCCCCCGGGACAGACAGATACGCAGTATTTT. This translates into CASSPPGQTDTQYF. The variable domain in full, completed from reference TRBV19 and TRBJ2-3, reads DGGITQSPKYLFRKEGQNVTLSCEQNLNHDAMYWYRQDPGQGLRLIYYSQIVNDFQKGDIAEGYSVSREKKESFPLTVTSAQKNPTAFYLCASSPPGQTDTQYFGPGTRLTVL.

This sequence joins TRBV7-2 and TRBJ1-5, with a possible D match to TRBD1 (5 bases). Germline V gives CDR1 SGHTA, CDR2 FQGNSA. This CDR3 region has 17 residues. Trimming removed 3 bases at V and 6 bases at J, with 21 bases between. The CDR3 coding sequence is TGTGCCAGCAGCTTTGCCCTATCCGGGACTTTCGGTCAGCCCCAGCATTTT. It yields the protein CASSFALSGTFGQPQHF.

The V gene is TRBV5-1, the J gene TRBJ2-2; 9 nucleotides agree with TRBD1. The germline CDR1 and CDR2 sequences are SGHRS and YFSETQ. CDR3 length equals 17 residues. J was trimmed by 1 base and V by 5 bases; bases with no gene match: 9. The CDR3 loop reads CASRRGTGPWNTGELFF. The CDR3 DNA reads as TGCGCCAGCAGACGAGGGACAGGGCCTTGGAACACCGGGGAGCTGTTTTTT. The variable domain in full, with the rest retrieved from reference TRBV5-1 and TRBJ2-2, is KAGVTQTPRYLIKTRGQQVTLSCSPISGHRSVSWYQQTPGQGLQFLFEYFSETQRNKGNFPGRFSGRQFSNSRSEMNVSTLELGDSALYLCASRRGTGPWNTGELFFGEGSRLTVL.

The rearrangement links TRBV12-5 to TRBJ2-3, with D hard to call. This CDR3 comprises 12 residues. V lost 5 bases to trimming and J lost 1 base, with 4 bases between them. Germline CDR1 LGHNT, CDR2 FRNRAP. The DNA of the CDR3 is TGTGCTAGTGGTCCAGGCACAGATACGCAGTATTTT. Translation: CASGPGTDTQYF.

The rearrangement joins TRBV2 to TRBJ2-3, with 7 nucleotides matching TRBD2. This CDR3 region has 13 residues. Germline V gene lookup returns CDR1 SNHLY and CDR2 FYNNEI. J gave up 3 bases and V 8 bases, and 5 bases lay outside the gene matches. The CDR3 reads CASAPGGTDTQYF. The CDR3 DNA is TGTGCCAGCGCGCCCGGGGGGACAGATACGCAGTATTTT.

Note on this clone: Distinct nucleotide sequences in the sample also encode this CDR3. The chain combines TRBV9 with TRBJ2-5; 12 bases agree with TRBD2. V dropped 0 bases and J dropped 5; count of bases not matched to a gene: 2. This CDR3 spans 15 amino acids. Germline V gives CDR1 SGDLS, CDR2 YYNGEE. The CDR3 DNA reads TGTGCCAGCAGCGTAGGGCTAGCGGGGGGGGAGACCCAGTACTTC. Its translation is CASSVGLAGGETQYF.